A selection of T cell receptor beta chains follows, all from one sample in a study of T cell responses to AZD1222 COVID-19 vaccine. Data came from immunoSEQ multiplex PCR; TCRdb stores just in-frame clones and leaves some out. Among some 160,000 clones, around 93% were seen once, and the ten largest hold less than 5.5%. The sequencing used peripheral blood, collected on day 0 of AZD1222 vaccination. These receptors originate from an adult in good health. The CDR3 runs from the conserved cysteine through the conserved F or W. A D gene is named only where the DNA matches it firmly. A row's size may be missing; if present it is once, few, many or a size class.

CASTFSTEAFF TGTGCCAGCACTTTCTCCACTGAAGCTTTCTTT . . TRBJ1-1 TRBV6-5
CATSVSTSDSPYNEQFF TGTGCCACCAGTGTCTCGACTTCGGACAGTCCCTACAATGAGCAGTTCTTC . . TRBJ2-1 TRBV24-1
CASSQGRGDYGYTF TGTGCCAGCAGCCAGGGAAGGGGCGACTATGGCTACACCTTC . . TRBJ1-2 TRBV7-9
CASSYHREGPDEQFF TGTGCCAGCAGTTACCATCGGGAGGGCCCGGATGAGCAGTTCTTC TRBD2 . TRBJ2-1 TRBV6-5
CASSGGNQPQHF TGTGCCAGCAGCGGCGGCAATCAGCCCCAGCATTTT . . TRBJ1-5 TRBV27
CASSFLRDYEQYF TGTGCCAGCAGCTTTTTGCGGGACTACGAGCAGTACTTC . few TRBJ2-7 TRBV11-2
CASSSLLGGVDTQYF TGCGCCAGCAGCTCGTTACTAGGAGGGGTAGATACGCAGTATTTT . once TRBJ2-3 TRBV5-1
CASRTAGASNQPQHF TGTGCCAGCAGAACCGCAGGGGCTAGCAATCAGCCCCAGCATTTT . . TRBJ1-5 TRBV28
CATSLAGVGNEQFF TGTGCCACCAGTTTAGCGGGAGTGGGAAATGAGCAGTTCTTC TRBD2 . TRBJ2-1 TRBV24-1
CASSQDRDRRYNSPLHF TGCGCCAGCAGCCAAGACCGGGACAGGAGATATAATTCACCCCTCCACTTT TRBD1 . TRBJ1-6 TRBV4-1
CASRGGTTYNEQFF TGTGCCAGCAGGGGAGGGACTACCTACAATGAGCAGTTCTTC TRBD2 . TRBJ2-1 TRBV6-6
CASSPVRGTTYNEQFF TGTGCCAGCAGCCCGGTGAGGGGGACTACCTACAATGAGCAGTTCTTC . . TRBJ2-1 TRBV11-3
CASSLVIAGGYEQYF TGTGCCAGCAGCTTAGTGATAGCGGGAGGCTACGAGCAGTACTTC TRBD2 . TRBJ2-7 TRBV11-2
CAWSRWKGYGYTF TGTGCCTGGAGTAGGTGGAAGGGCTATGGCTACACCTTC . . TRBJ1-2 TRBV30
CASSLGVNEQYF TGCGCCAGCAGCTTGGGGGTCAACGAGCAGTACTTC . few TRBJ2-7 TRBV5-1
CASRRTSGSSYNEQFF TGCGCCAGCCGGAGGACTAGCGGGAGTTCCTACAATGAGCAGTTCTTC TRBD2 . TRBJ2-1 TRBV5-1
CASSSQGRGEQFF TGTGCCAGCAGTTCGCAGGGTCGGGGAGAGCAGTTCTTC . . TRBJ2-1 TRBV6-1
CASSPAGTHLYGYTF TGCGCCAGCAGCCCGGCGGGCACCCACCTCTATGGCTACACCTTC . . TRBJ1-2 TRBV5-1
CATSRGGRGREKLFF TGTGCCACCAGCAGAGGGGGCAGGGGTCGTGAAAAACTGTTTTTT . . TRBJ1-4 TRBV15
CAISESTYEQYF TGTGCCATCAGTGAGTCCACCTACGAGCAGTACTTC . . TRBJ2-7 TRBV10-3
CAISEGGLGNQPQHF TGTGCCATCAGTGAGGGAGGGTTGGGAAATCAGCCCCAGCATTTT . . TRBJ1-5 TRBV10-3
CASRGTTNSPLHF TGTGCCAGCAGAGGGACAACTAATTCACCCCTCCACTTT . . TRBJ1-6 TRBV6-5
CASGGLAGGPNTGELFF TGTGCCAGCGGTGGACTAGCGGGAGGGCCTAACACCGGGGAGCTGTTTTTT TRBD2 . TRBJ2-2 TRBV6-1
CASTREDEQYF TGTGCCAGCACCCGAGAAGACGAGCAGTACTTC . . TRBJ2-7 TRBV6-5
CASSQYRVDYEQYF TGTGCCAGCAGCCAATACAGGGTCGACTACGAGCAGTACTTC . . TRBJ2-7 TRBV3-1/TRBV3-2
CASNSRGTSGNTDTQYF TGTGCCAGCAATTCGAGAGGGACTAGCGGGAACACAGATACGCAGTATTTT TRBD2 . TRBJ2-3 TRBV2
CATSRDIGGGIGEQYF TGTGCCACCAGCAGAGACATAGGGGGAGGAATCGGCGAGCAGTACTTC . . TRBJ2-7 TRBV15
CASSPAGVQPQHF TGTGCCAGCAGCCCGGCGGGTGTTCAGCCCCAGCATTTT . . TRBJ1-5 TRBV6-2/TRBV6-3
CASSLAGGRRYEQYF TGTGCCAGCAGCTTAGCCGGGGGGCGTCGCTACGAGCAGTACTTC . . TRBJ2-7 TRBV7-8
CASSKPPTHTEAFF TGTGCCAGCAGCAAACCTCCCACTCACACTGAAGCTTTCTTT . . TRBJ1-1 TRBV11-3
CASRLGATSTDTQYF TGCGCCAGCCGGTTGGGGGCCACTAGCACAGATACGCAGTATTTT . once TRBJ2-3 TRBV5-1
CASSEGGPNQPQHF TGTGCCAGCAGTGAAGGGGGCCCCAATCAGCCCCAGCATTTT . . TRBJ1-5 TRBV2
CASSFLRDQPQHF TGTGCCAGCTCATTCCTTCGGGACCAGCCCCAGCATTTT . . TRBJ1-5 TRBV18
CASKKRSYEQYF TGTGCCAGCAAAAAGCGCTCCTACGAGCAGTACTTC . . TRBJ2-7 TRBV2
CASRTGAAGGGYTF TGTGCCAGCAGGACAGGGGCAGCCGGGGGTGGCTACACCTTC TRBD1 few TRBJ1-2 TRBV28
CASSEGDRPNSPLHF TGCGCCAGCAGTGAGGGGGACAGGCCTAATTCACCCCTCCACTTT TRBD1 . TRBJ1-6 TRBV10-1
CASSRQASSSYEQYF TGTGCCAGCAGTAGACAGGCCAGCAGCTCCTACGAGCAGTACTTC . . TRBJ2-7 TRBV27
CASSGGQGISEAFF TGTGCCAGCAGCGGTGGACAGGGGATAAGTGAAGCTTTCTTT TRBD1 . TRBJ1-1 TRBV11-3
CASSVQDSNQPQHF TGTGCCAGTAGTGTCCAGGATAGCAATCAGCCCCAGCATTTT . . TRBJ1-5 TRBV19
CATSEQGPGPTEAFF TGTGCCACCAGTGAACAGGGACCCGGGCCCACTGAAGCTTTCTTT . . TRBJ1-1 TRBV24-1
CASSYDSNQPQHF TGTGCCAGCAGTTATGATAGCAATCAGCCCCAGCATTTT . . TRBJ1-5 TRBV27
CASSSGTGFSGYTF TGTGCCAGCAGCTCGGGAACAGGGTTTAGTGGCTACACCTTC . . TRBJ1-2 TRBV13
CASSPFTGTDTQYF TGTGCCAGCAGCCCCTTCACAGGGACAGATACGCAGTATTTT . . TRBJ2-3 TRBV7-8
CASSLRGTGRVEKLFF TGTGCCAGCAGCTTGAGGGGGACAGGGCGGGTTGAAAAACTGTTTTTT TRBD1 . TRBJ1-4 TRBV5-6
CASSQGLSSYNEQFF TGTGCCAGCAGTCAAGGACTGAGCTCCTACAATGAGCAGTTCTTC . . TRBJ2-1 TRBV7-2
CSVSAVTDTQYF TGCAGCGTAAGTGCTGTGACAGATACGCAGTATTTT . . TRBJ2-3 TRBV29-1
CASSPSGTHGSEQYF TGTGCCAGCAGTCCATCCGGGACCCACGGGTCCGAGCAGTACTTC . . TRBJ2-7 TRBV27
CASSTGTPTGMLFF TGTGCCAGCAGTACCGGGACACCCACGGGGATGCTGTTTTTT . . TRBJ2-2 TRBV28
CASRRGANQPQHF TGTGCCAGCAGGCGGGGGGCCAATCAGCCCCAGCATTTT . . TRBJ1-5 TRBV28
CASSWGTGELFF TGTGCCAGCAGTTGGGGGACCGGGGAGCTGTTTTTT . . TRBJ2-2 TRBV28
CASSWGQGSYEQYF TGTGCCAGCAGCTGGGGACAGGGAAGCTACGAGCAGTACTTC TRBD1 . TRBJ2-7 TRBV11-2
CASSQWESYEQYF TGTGCCAGCAGCCAGTGGGAATCCTACGAGCAGTACTTC . . TRBJ2-7 TRBV14
CASSLDRTRGYTF TGTGCCAGCAGCCTTGACAGAACCCGCGGCTACACCTTC . . TRBJ1-2 TRBV11-2
CASRVGGNYGYTF TGTGCCAGCAGGGTTGGAGGAAACTATGGCTACACCTTC . . TRBJ1-2 TRBV6-5
CASSTGTVNTEAFF TGTGCCAGTAGCACCGGGACAGTCAACACTGAAGCTTTCTTT TRBD1 . TRBJ1-1 TRBV19
CAGKSRPDSTDTQYF TGCGCCGGAAAGTCTCGTCCCGATAGCACAGATACGCAGTATTTT . . TRBJ2-3 TRBV5-1
CASSPQNNEQFF TGTGCCAGCAGCCCCCAGAACAATGAGCAGTTCTTC . . TRBJ2-1 TRBV7-3
CASSDSSGNTDTQYF TGCGCCAGCAGTGATTCTAGCGGGAACACAGATACGCAGTATTTT TRBD2 . TRBJ2-3 TRBV10-1
CASSFSPYRGTYNEQFF TGTGCCAGCAGTTTCAGCCCTTACAGGGGGACCTACAATGAGCAGTTCTTC TRBD1 . TRBJ2-1 TRBV27
CASSRGGGRGNYGYTF TGTGCCAGCAGTCGAGGGGGCGGCAGAGGCAACTATGGCTACACCTTC TRBD1 . TRBJ1-2 TRBV6-6